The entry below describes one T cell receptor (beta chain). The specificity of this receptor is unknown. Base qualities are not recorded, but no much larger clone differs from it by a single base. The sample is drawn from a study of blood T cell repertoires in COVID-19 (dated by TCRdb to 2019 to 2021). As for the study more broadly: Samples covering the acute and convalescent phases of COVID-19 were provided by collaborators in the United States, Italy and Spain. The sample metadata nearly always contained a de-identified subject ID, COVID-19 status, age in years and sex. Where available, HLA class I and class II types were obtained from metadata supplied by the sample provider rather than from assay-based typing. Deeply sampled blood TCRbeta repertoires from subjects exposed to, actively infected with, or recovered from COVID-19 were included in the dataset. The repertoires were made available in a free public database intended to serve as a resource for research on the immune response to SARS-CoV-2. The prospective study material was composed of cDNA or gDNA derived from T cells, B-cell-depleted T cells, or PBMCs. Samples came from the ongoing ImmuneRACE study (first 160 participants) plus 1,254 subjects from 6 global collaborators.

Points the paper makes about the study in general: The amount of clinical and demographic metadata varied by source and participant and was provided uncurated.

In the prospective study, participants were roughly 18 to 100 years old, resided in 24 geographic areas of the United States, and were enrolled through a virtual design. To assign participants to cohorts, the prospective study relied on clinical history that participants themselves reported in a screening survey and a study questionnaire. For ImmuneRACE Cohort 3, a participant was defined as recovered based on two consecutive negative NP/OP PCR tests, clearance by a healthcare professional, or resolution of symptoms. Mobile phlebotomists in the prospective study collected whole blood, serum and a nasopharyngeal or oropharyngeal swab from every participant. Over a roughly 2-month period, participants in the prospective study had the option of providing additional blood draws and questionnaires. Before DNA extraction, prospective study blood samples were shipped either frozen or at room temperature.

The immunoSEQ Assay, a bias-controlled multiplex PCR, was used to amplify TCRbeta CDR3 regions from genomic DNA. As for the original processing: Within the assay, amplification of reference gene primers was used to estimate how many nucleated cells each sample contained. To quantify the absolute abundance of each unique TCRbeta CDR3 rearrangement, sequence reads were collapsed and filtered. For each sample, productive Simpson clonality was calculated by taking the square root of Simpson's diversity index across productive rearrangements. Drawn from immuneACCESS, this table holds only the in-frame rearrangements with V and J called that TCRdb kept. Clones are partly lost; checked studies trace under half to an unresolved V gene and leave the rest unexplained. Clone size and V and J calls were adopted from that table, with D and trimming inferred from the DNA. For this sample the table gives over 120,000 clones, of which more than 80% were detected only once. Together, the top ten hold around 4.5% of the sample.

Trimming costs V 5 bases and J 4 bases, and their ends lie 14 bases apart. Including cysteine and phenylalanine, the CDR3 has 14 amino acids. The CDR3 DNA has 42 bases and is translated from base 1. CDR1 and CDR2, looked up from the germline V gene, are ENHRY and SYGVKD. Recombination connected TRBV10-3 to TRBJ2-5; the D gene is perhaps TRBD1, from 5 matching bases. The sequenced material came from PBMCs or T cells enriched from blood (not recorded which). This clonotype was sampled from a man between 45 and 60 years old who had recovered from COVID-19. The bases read TGTGCCATCAGTATTCAGGGTTTTGTAGAGACCCAGTACTTC. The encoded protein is CAISIQGFVETQYF.